This TCR beta chain was sequenced for a study of T cells in Graves' hyperthyroidism and ophthalmopathy. Researchers amplified the TCR beta CDR3 regions from RNA transcripts. HTBI primers drove first-round RT-PCR of the TCR CDR3. TCRdb analysed the multiplex PCR reads with MiXCR anew, one entry per CDR3 protein. The profile shows roughly 250,000 distinct CDR3 sequences, less than 20% of them singletons. The CDR3 contains 15 residues. Germline assignment: CDR1 LNHDA and CDR2 SQIVND (reference sequence). Trimming pared 6 bases from V and 1 base from J, leaving 13 bases between. Sequencing was carried out using blood. The sequence was collected from a young woman with Graves' ophthalmopathy. This rearrangement joins TRBV19 to TRBJ2-4; tentative D call: TRBD1 (8 bases). The CDR3, as DNA: TGTGCCAGTAGGGACAGGGAGGGGGCCAAAAACATTCAGTACTTC. Amino acids: CASRDREGAKNIQYF.